Described below is a single T cell receptor (beta chain) sequence and its context. The data are from a study of blood T cell repertoires in COVID-19. As for the study in general: The analysed material was cDNA or gDNA that came from T cells, B-cell-depleted T cells, or PBMCs.

CDR3 length: 12 residues. Deletions cut 3 bases from V and 1 base from J, with 6 bases between. The V gene's germline CDR1 is GTSNPN and CDR2 SVGIG (reference sequence). Only in-frame clones appear in the TCRdb table, and some are missing; sequencing was by immunoSEQ multiplex PCR. The sample holds 100,000 or so clones, 88% seen once. This TCR came from a man aged 60 to 69 with acute or convalescent COVID-19. What was sequenced was peripheral blood. The chain uses TRBV30 and TRBJ1-1, with D perhaps matching TRBD1 (5 bases). CDR3 in DNA: TGTGCCTGGAGGGGGGGGAACACTGAAGCTTTCTTT. Its translation: CAWRGGNTEAFF. Combining the CDR3 with reference TRBV30 and TRBJ1-1 gives the whole variable domain SQTIHQWPATLVQPVGSPLSLECTVEGTSNPNLYWYRQAAGRGLQLLFYSVGIGQISSEVPQNLSASRPQDRQFILSSKKLLLSDSGFYLCAWRGGNTEAFFGQGTRLTVV.